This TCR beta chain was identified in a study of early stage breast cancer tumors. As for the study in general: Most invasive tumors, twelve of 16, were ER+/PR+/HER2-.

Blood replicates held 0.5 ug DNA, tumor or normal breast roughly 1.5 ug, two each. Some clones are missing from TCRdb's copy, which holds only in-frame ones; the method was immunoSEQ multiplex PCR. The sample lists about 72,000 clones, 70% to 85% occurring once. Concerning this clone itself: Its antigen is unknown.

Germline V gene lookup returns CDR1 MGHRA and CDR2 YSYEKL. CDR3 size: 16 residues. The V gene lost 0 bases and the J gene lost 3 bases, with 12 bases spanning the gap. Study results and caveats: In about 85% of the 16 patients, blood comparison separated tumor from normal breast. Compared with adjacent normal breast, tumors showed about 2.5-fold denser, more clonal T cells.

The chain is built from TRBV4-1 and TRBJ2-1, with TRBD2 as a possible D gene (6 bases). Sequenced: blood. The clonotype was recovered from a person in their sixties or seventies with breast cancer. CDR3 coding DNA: TGCGCCAGCAGCCAAGATTTCGGCGGGGTCTACAATGAGCAGTTCTTC. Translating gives CASSQDFGGVYNEQFF.